Following are 32 T cell receptor beta chains from one sample sequenced in a study of PD-1 blockade in classical Hodgkin lymphoma. The assay was immunoSEQ multiplex PCR, and TCRdb's table has in-frame clones only and misses some. The profile covers more than 75,000 clones, with 85% to 95% appearing a single time and 1.5% to 2.5% taken by the ten largest. Specified time point: cycle 4 day 1 (C4D1), after more than five weeks of nivolumab. With no exception, relapse followed autologous stem cell transplantation in all patients, and brentuximab vedotin exposure varied. The input for sequencing was peripheral blood mononuclear cells (PBMCs), taken before the fourth cycle of nivolumab. Receptors originate from a human donor with classical Hodgkin lymphoma.

The genes are TRBV27 and TRBJ1-1; 7 bases line up with TRBD1. The V and J ends lost 7 bases and 1 base, in that order; junction bases with no gene match: 9. The CDR3 runs 15 residues. Germline assignment: CDR1 MNHEY and CDR2 SMNVEV (reference sequence). The CDR3 nucleotides are TGTGCCAGCACGGACAGGCGTGGGGGGAACACTGAAGCTTTCTTT. It translates to CASTDRRGGNTEAFF.

The J gene is TRBJ1-2, the V gene TRBV21-1. TRBV21-1 is a known pseudogene. The CDR3 runs to 17 residues. The CDR3 region is CASSKVRSPETSRGYTF. The CDR3, as DNA: TGTGCCAGCAGCAAAGTCAGGAGTCCCGAGACAAGTCGTGGCTACACCTTC.

The chain is built from TRBV27 and TRBJ2-7; 9 bases map to TRBD1. The CDR3 runs to 15 residues. V was pared by 3 bases and J by 2 bases, with 5 bases of the junction left unmatched. Germline lookup yields CDR1 MNHEY and CDR2 SMNVEV (reference sequence). The CDR3 loop is CASSFVGQGPYEQYF. The DNA for the CDR3 is TGTGCCAGCAGTTTCGTGGGACAGGGACCCTACGAGCAGTACTTC.

This chain joins TRBV28 and TRBJ2-7, with TRBD2 as a possible D gene (6 bases). Germline V gives CDR1 MDHEN, CDR2 SYDVKM. The CDR3 covers 16 residues. V was shortened by 1 base and J by 2 bases, with 15 bases between the two germline ends. CDR3 nucleotide sequence: TGTGCCAGCAGTTTATTCGCTACTAGCTTCCCCTACGAGCAGTACTTC. This encodes CASSLFATSFPYEQYF.

This clone was counted once. The CDR3 sequence is CASSLTELAKNIQYF. The DNA for the CDR3 is TGTGCCAGCAGTCTGACAGAGCTAGCCAAAAACATTCAGTACTTC. This rearrangement joins TRBV6-5 to TRBJ2-4; D might be TRBD1 (5 bases). V lost 5 bases, J lost 0 bases, and 11 bases lay in between. This CDR3 comprises 15 residues. The germline CDR1 and CDR2 sequences are MNHEY and SVGAGI.

This chain uses TRBV4-1 with TRBJ1-1; no clear D. Germline CDR1 reads MGHRA; CDR2 reads YSYEKL. V lost 4 bases, J lost 0 bases, and 21 bases lay in between. The CDR3 totals 18 residues. The CDR3 region has the DNA TGCGCCAGCAGCCTCAGCGGTCGTCGACCCCCCATGAACACTGAAGCTTTCTTT. It codes for CASSLSGRRPPMNTEAFF.

This clone was observed once. The V and J genes are TRBV2 and TRBJ1-4; D gene unclear. The CDR3 has 12 amino acids. CDR1 and CDR2 (germline): SNHLY, FYNNEI. V was cut by 6 bases and J by 6 bases, with 8 bases left in between. This CDR3 reads CASRDRDEKLFF. The CDR3 bases are TGTGCCAGCAGGGACCGGGATGAAAAACTGTTTTTT.

This clone was counted once. The chain uses TRBV12-5 and TRBJ2-1; 14 bases map to TRBD2. Losses at the gene ends were 1 base for V and 9 bases for J; bases not matched to a gene: 5. This CDR3 contains 16 residues. Germline CDR1 is LGHNT and CDR2 is FRNRAP. DNA of the CDR3: TGTGCTAGTGGTTTGGCCCGACTAGCGGGAGGGACTGAGCAGTTCTTC. Translated, it gives CASGLARLAGGTEQFF.

CDR3 bases: TGTGCCAGTTTACGAGGGGGAGGGCCCTACGAGCAGTACTTC. Translated: CASLRGGGPYEQYF. The chain has TRBV28 and TRBJ2-7; D is possibly TRBD2 (7 bases). The CDR3 sequence is 14 residues long. Trimming pared 9 bases from V and 2 bases from J, leaving 17 bases between. The germline V gene has CDR1 MDHEN and CDR2 SYDVKM.

The rearrangement joins TRBV7-2 to TRBJ2-1; TRBD2 is a possible D gene (6 bases). CDR1 SGHTA and CDR2 FQGNSA come from the germline V gene. V was clipped by 2 bases and J by 6 bases, with 11 bases between them. CDR3 length: 14 amino acids. DNA of the CDR3: TGTGCCAGCAGCTTATTATCCGGGGGCAATGAGCAGTTCTTC. It yields the protein CASSLLSGGNEQFF.

The chain couples TRBV19 to TRBJ1-2; a possible D gene is TRBD1 (6 bases). This CDR3 spans 14 amino acids. Trimming stripped 6 bases from V and 2 bases from J, with 13 bases between. Looked up from germline, CDR1 is LNHDA and CDR2 is SQIVND (reference sequence). DNA for the CDR3: TGTGCCAGTAGGACTCCGGGACACAACTATGGCTACACCTTC. Translating gives CASRTPGHNYGYTF.

The chain carries TRBV5-6 and TRBJ2-7, with D unresolved. Trimming removed 0 bases from V and 3 bases from J, with 10 bases in between. Germline V CDR1 and CDR2: SGHDT, YYEEEE. CDR3 length: 14 residues. The CDR3 here is CASSLGTGFYEQYF. CDR3 coding DNA: TGTGCCAGCAGCTTGGGGACCGGATTCTACGAGCAGTACTTC.

V is TRBV7-8 and J is TRBJ2-2; 7 nucleotides align to TRBD1. V lost 5 bases to trimming and J lost 3 bases; unmatched junction nucleotides: 6. The CDR3 length is 15 residues. Germline V gives CDR1 SGHVS, CDR2 FQNEAQ. CDR3: CASSKTGFDTGELFF. The CDR3 coding sequence is TGTGCCAGCAGCAAGACAGGGTTTGACACCGGGGAGCTGTTTTTT.

This chain connects TRBV6-5 to TRBJ2-7; possible D gene TRBD2, 6 bases. This CDR3 is built from 15 residues. The V end was cut by 6 bases, the J end by 5 bases, with 20 bases between. The germline V gene has CDR1 MNHEY and CDR2 SVGAGI. The CDR3 region is CASRTEEGAVHEQYF. Here the CDR3 DNA reads TGTGCCAGCAGGACCGAGGAGGGAGCCGTCCACGAGCAGTACTTC.

The chain carries TRBV28 and TRBJ1-4; no firm D call. V lost 3 bases and J lost 8, with 19 bases in between. The CDR3 runs to 16 residues. Germline CDR1 is MDHEN and CDR2 is SYDVKM. The CDR3 protein is CASSFFPPSGGEKLFF. The CDR3 nucleotides read TGTGCCAGCAGTTTCTTCCCTCCCTCGGGCGGAGAAAAACTGTTTTTT.

The chain uses TRBV25-1 and TRBJ2-3; TRBD1 matches 9 bases. From germline, CDR1 is MGHDK and CDR2 SYGVNS. The CDR3 is 18 amino acids. V lost 1 base, J lost 5 bases, and 13 bases stayed unmatched. This CDR3 is CASSEFSADRGVGDTQYF. The CDR3 DNA follows: TGTGCCAGCAGTGAATTCTCGGCCGACAGGGGGGTCGGAGATACGCAGTATTTT.

The chain uses TRBV27 and TRBJ2-7; the match to TRBD2 covers 7 bases. The CDR3 sequence is 13 residues long. Germline CDR1 and CDR2: MNHEY and SMNVEV (reference sequence). The trim removed 0 bases at V and 10 bases at J, leaving 6 bases unmatched. The CDR3 DNA reads TGTGCCAGCAGTTTATCGATGAGCGGGGACCAGTACTTC. Its translation: CASSLSMSGDQYF.

CDR3 DNA sequence: TGTGCCAGTAGTCTTGGACAAGACATGAACACTGAAGCTTTCTTT. This gives the protein CASSLGQDMNTEAFF. The genes are TRBV19 and TRBJ1-1, with D maybe TRBD1 (5 bases). The V gene's germline CDR1 is LNHDA and CDR2 SQIVND (reference sequence). This CDR3 has 15 amino acids. V was trimmed by 5 bases and J by 0 bases, leaving 13 bases between them.

The J gene is TRBJ2-1, the V gene TRBV7-2, with D tentatively TRBD2 (5 bases). Trimming took off 3 bases at V and 12 bases at J, with 18 bases between the two ends. Germline assignment: CDR1 SGHTA and CDR2 FQGNSA. The CDR3 is 14 residues long. The CDR3 spells CASSFGSWESGQFF. The CDR3 nucleotides are TGTGCCAGCAGCTTCGGTAGCTGGGAGAGTGGGCAGTTCTTC. Supplemented by reference TRBV7-2 and TRBJ2-1, the full variable domain reads GAGVSQSPSNKVTEKGKDVELRCDPISGHTALYWYRQSLGQGLEFLIYFQGNSAPDKSGLPSDRFSAERTGGSVSTLTIQRTQQEDSAVYLCASSFGSWESGQFFGPGTRLTVL.

The chain recombines TRBV27 with TRBJ1-2; tentatively, D is TRBD1 (5 bases). Per germline, CDR1 MNHEY and CDR2 SMNVEV (reference sequence). The V end lost 7 bases, the J end lost 3 bases, and 15 bases lay between the germline ends. The CDR3 is 14 amino acids. The CDR3 DNA reads as TGTGCCAGCAACCCCCCAGGGAATGACTATGGCTACACCTTC. Amino acids: CASNPPGNDYGYTF.

This chain uses TRBV9 with TRBJ2-7; possibly TRBD2 for D (5 bases). The CDR3 is 11 amino acids. Trimming pared 5 bases from V and 3 bases from J, leaving 6 bases between. Germline CDR1 and CDR2: SGDLS and YYNGEE. The CDR3 here is CASSRDYEQYF. CDR3 coding DNA: TGTGCCAGCAGTCGGGACTACGAGCAGTACTTC.

In its sample, this clone was seen a few times. The chain recombines TRBV30 with TRBJ1-1, with no clear D. The CDR3 runs 12 residues. Germline values: CDR1 GTSNPN, CDR2 SVGIG (reference sequence). V was cut by 5 bases and J by 7 bases, with 14 bases left in between. For the CDR3, the DNA is TGTGCCTGGGGCCGGGCTCTCGGTGAAGCTTTCTTT. Its protein product is CAWGRALGEAFF.

The chain combines TRBV10-3 with TRBJ1-1; tentative D call: TRBD1 (6 bases). Trimming removed 2 bases from V and 8 bases from J, with 12 bases in between. The CDR3 is made up of 13 amino acids. Per germline, CDR1 ENHRY and CDR2 SYGVKD. The CDR3 loop is CAISESGGGEAFF. The CDR3 DNA follows: TGTGCCATCAGTGAGAGTGGAGGGGGGGAAGCTTTCTTT.

The chain employs TRBV6-1 and TRBJ2-3, with D hard to call. This CDR3 region has 14 residues. Germline CDR1 MNHNS, CDR2 SASEGT. Trimming pared 10 bases from V and 0 bases from J, leaving 14 bases between. Here the CDR3 reads CATKRRISTDTQYF. CDR3 nucleotides: TGTGCCACCAAAAGGCGGATTAGCACAGATACGCAGTATTTT.

This clone has just one count. V gene TRBV28 combines with J gene TRBJ2-1; unclear D gene. V was shortened by 6 bases and J by 6 bases, with 6 bases between the two germline ends. CDR1 is MDHEN, CDR2 SYDVKM, per germline. The CDR3 loop spans 11 amino acids. CDR3 nucleotide sequence: TGTGCCAGCAGCTGGAGCAATGAGCAGTTCTTC. It yields the protein CASSWSNEQFF.

The chain links TRBV4-1 to TRBJ2-1; 7 nucleotides match TRBD1. The CDR3 contains 15 residues. Germline V gives CDR1 MGHRA, CDR2 YSYEKL. With 4 bases clipped from V and 0 bases from J, the junction kept 3 bases outside the gene matches. CDR3 sequence (DNA): TGCGCCAGCAGCCCCGCAGGGGGCTCCTACAATGAGCAGTTCTTC. Encoded protein: CASSPAGGSYNEQFF.

The rearrangement uses TRBV4-1 and TRBJ2-7; TRBD1 agrees at 7 bases. The germline CDR1 and CDR2 sequences are MGHRA and YSYEKL. Unmatched junction bases numbered 6, after V lost 0 bases and J lost 7 bases. The CDR3 is made up of 14 amino acids. CDR3 DNA sequence: TGCGCCAGCAGCCAAGAGGGGACAGTGACGGAGCAGTACTTC. Residues: CASSQEGTVTEQYF.

The rearrangement joins TRBV29-1 to TRBJ1-2; D is possibly TRBD1 (5 bases). V was shortened by 5 bases and J by 6 bases, with 19 bases between the two germline ends. Looked up from germline, CDR1 is SQVTM and CDR2 is ANQGSEA. This CDR3 spans 14 amino acids. CDR3 nucleotide sequence: TGCAGCGTTCCCCCGGGGGGGATATACCATGGCTACACCTTC. It translates to CSVPPGGIYHGYTF.

This rearrangement joins TRBV6-1 to TRBJ2-5, with D unresolved. Trimming removed 6 bases at V and 5 bases at J, with 10 bases between. The length of the CDR3 is 12 residues. The germline CDR1 and CDR2 sequences are MNHNS and SASEGT. CDR3 in DNA: TGTGCCAGCAGCGATAGAGGCGAGACCCAGTACTTC. This gives the protein CASSDRGETQYF.

Concerning this clone: At one boundary the junction diverges from the germline segment, which might be a read error. V is TRBV2 and J is TRBJ2-7; unclear D gene. The CDR3 totals 13 residues. CDR1 is SNHLY, CDR2 FYNNEI, per germline. CDR3 DNA sequence: TGTGCCACCAGTCCGACACTCTCCTACGAGCAGTACTTC. This gives the protein CATSPTLSYEQYF.

The chain uses TRBV6-6 and TRBJ2-2; D uncertain. The CDR3 consists of 16 residues. Germline V gene lookup returns CDR1 MNHNY and CDR2 SVGAGI (reference sequence). The V gene lost 7 bases and the J gene lost 6 bases, with 21 bases spanning the gap. The CDR3 region has the DNA TGTGCCAGCACCCTGACGGGTCGGAGCTTCCCCGGGGAGCTGTTTTTT. Protein sequence: CASTLTGRSFPGELFF.

V is TRBV5-1 and J is TRBJ2-1, with 8 nucleotides matching TRBD2. In germline, CDR1 is SGHRS, CDR2 YFSETQ. With V trimmed by 4 bases and J by 4 bases, 4 bases remained unmatched. CDR3 length equals 14 residues. The CDR3 DNA reads as TGCGCCAGCAGCAAGCGGGAGATGTACAATGAGCAGTTCTTC. Residues: CASSKREMYNEQFF.